The 9 T cell receptor beta chains listed next were all sequenced from one sample in a study of blood T cell repertoires in COVID-19. Assay: immunoSEQ multiplex PCR; the TCRdb copy retains only in-frame clones and omits some. The table lists 200,000 to 250,000 clones, roughly 80% of them singletons. The sample was peripheral blood. The receptors here all came from a human donor in a cohort sampled during active COVID-19.

This clone appeared once. Here the CDR3 DNA reads TGTGCCAGCAGCGTAGCTACGGCTAGCGGGAGCCGGGAGCAGTTCTTC. Amino acids: CASSVATASGSREQFF. The rearrangement uses TRBV9 and TRBJ2-1; 10 bases match TRBD2. After removal of 0 bases from V and 10 bases from J, the junction contained 10 bases not matched to a gene. This CDR3 is 16 amino acids long. Looked up from germline, CDR1 is SGDLS and CDR2 is YYNGEE.

J is TRBJ2-7 and V is TRBV3-1 (or the pseudogene TRBV3-2); D gene uncertain. The germline V gene has CDR1 LGHDT and CDR2 YNNKEL (reference sequence). The germline V and J ends were trimmed by 3 bases and 6 bases, with 6 bases remaining between them. CDR3 length: 11 residues. The CDR3 bases are TGTGCCAGCAGCCAGAGTTCCGAGCAGTACTTC. Translated, it gives CASSQSSEQYF.

J is TRBJ1-1 and V is TRBV21-1; the table's TRBD1 call for D was not verified on the DNA. TRBV21-1 is termed a pseudogene. The CDR3 is 16 residues long. CDR3 nucleotides: TGTGCCAGCAGCAGCGGCGGGACAGGGGTAGGCACTGAAGCTTTCTTT. This sequence encodes CASSSGGTGVGTEAFF.

The V gene is TRBV7-2, the J gene TRBJ2-1; unclear D gene. This CDR3 has 13 residues. Per the germline V gene, CDR1 is SGHTA and CDR2 is FQGNSA. Between the trimmed V and J ends, which lost 4 bases and 4 bases, there was a span of 8 bases. CDR3 loop: CASSSSVYNEQFF. CDR3 nucleotides: TGTGCCAGCAGCTCCAGCGTGTACAATGAGCAGTTCTTC.

The chain uses TRBV5-1 and TRBJ2-7, with 8 bases that match TRBD2. The V gene's germline CDR1 is SGHRS and CDR2 YFSETQ. The CDR3 contains 15 residues. After removal of 6 bases from V and 0 bases from J, the junction contained 8 bases not matched to a gene. The DNA of the CDR3 is TGCGCCAGCACTCGGACGGGGGGGAACTCCTACGAGCAGTACTTC. Translated, it gives CASTRTGGNSYEQYF.

The rearrangement joins TRBV3-1 (or the pseudogene TRBV3-2) to TRBJ2-7; 13 bases line up with TRBD2. V dropped 1 base and J dropped 0; count of bases not matched to a gene: 6. Germline V gives CDR1 LGHDT, CDR2 YNNKEL (reference sequence). This CDR3 is 18 amino acids long. CDR3 sequence reads: CASSQARLAGGGSYEQYF. CDR3 coding DNA: TGTGCCAGCAGCCAAGCCCGACTAGCGGGAGGAGGCTCCTACGAGCAGTACTTC.

This chain connects TRBV27 to TRBJ2-7, with TRBD2 as a possible D gene (6 bases). This CDR3 has 13 amino acids. The V end was cut by 6 bases, the J end by 0 bases, with 9 bases between. Looked up from germline, CDR1 is MNHEY and CDR2 is SMNVEV (reference sequence). The CDR3: CASSWGDSYEQYF. In DNA, the CDR3 is TGTGCCAGCAGCTGGGGGGACTCCTACGAGCAGTACTTC.

The V gene is TRBV10-3, the J gene TRBJ1-5, with TRBD1 identical over 7 bases. The CDR3 length is 15 residues. V dropped 6 bases and J dropped 0; count of bases not matched to a gene: 5. Germline V gene data show CDR1 as ENHRY and CDR2 as SYGVKD. The CDR3 loop reads CAIRATGNSNQPQHF. In nucleotides, the CDR3 is TGTGCCATCAGGGCGACAGGGAATAGCAATCAGCCCCAGCATTTT.

This chain links TRBV4-1 with TRBJ2-1, with D tentatively TRBD2 (6 bases). The CDR3 has 16 amino acids. Germline values: CDR1 MGHRA, CDR2 YSYEKL. V was cut by 8 bases and J by 0 bases, with 17 bases left in between. The CDR3 DNA is TGCGCCAGCGGGTCTCCGGCGGGGCGCTCCTACAATGAGCAGTTCTTC. Translation gives CASGSPAGRSYNEQFF.